These T cell receptor beta chains were read from a single sample in a study of cytomegalovirus exposure and HLA in healthy donors. Libraries were prepared by immunoSEQ multiplex PCR; TCRdb keeps only in-frame clonotypes and omits some of them. The table lists fewer than 55,000 clones, roughly 92% of them singletons. Sample: PBMCs. The receptors originated from a man younger than 30 in good health and CMV-seronegative. The CDR3 runs from the conserved cysteine through the conserved F or W. Each record gives: J gene, D gene, V gene, clone size, CDR3 protein, CDR3 DNA. The D gene is left open where the match is weak. Some rows have no size entry. The others give once, few or many, or a class for an expanded clone.

>TRBJ1-5|-|TRBV5-5|-
CASSLFEKGVDYQPQHF
TGTGCCAGCAGCTTGTTCGAAAAGGGGGTCGATTATCAGCCCCAGCATTTT
>TRBJ1-2|-|TRBV10-3|-
CAIRPGPFLLNYGYTF
TGTGCCATCAGGCCGGGTCCTTTTCTTCTTAACTATGGCTACACCTTC
>TRBJ2-2|-|TRBV27|-
CASSWGQNTGELFF
TGTGCCAGCAGTTGGGGACAGAACACCGGGGAGCTGTTTTTT
>TRBJ2-1|TRBD2|TRBV4-2|-
CASSQEGLAGGPVYNEQFF
TGTGCCAGCAGCCAAGAAGGTCTAGCGGGAGGGCCGGTCTACAATGAGCAGTTCTTC
>TRBJ2-7|TRBD2|TRBV5-4|once
CASSLDLAGVLGEQYF
TGTGCCAGCAGCTTGGACCTAGCGGGAGTTCTTGGCGAGCAGTACTTC
>TRBJ2-1|-|TRBV11-3|-
CASSLGSTEQFF
TGTGCCAGCAGCTTAGGGAGTACTGAGCAGTTCTTC
>TRBJ2-1|-|TRBV9|-
CASSVNERQQFF
TGTGCCAGCAGCGTAAACGAGAGGCAGCAGTTCTTC
>TRBJ1-4|TRBD1|TRBV9|-
CASSGQGSTNEKLFF
TGTGCCAGCAGTGGACAGGGTTCAACTAATGAAAAACTGTTTTTT
>TRBJ1-1|-|TRBV19|-
CASRSGAMNTEAFF
TGTGCCAGTAGATCTGGGGCGATGAACACTGAAGCTTTCTTT
>TRBJ2-1|-|TRBV14|-
CASSQVFGRDYNEQFF
TGTGCCAGCAGCCAAGTTTTCGGTCGAGACTACAATGAGCAGTTCTTC
>TRBJ2-1|TRBD1|TRBV18|-
CASSPGQGYNEQFF
TGTGCCAGCTCACCGGGACAGGGTTACAATGAGCAGTTCTTC